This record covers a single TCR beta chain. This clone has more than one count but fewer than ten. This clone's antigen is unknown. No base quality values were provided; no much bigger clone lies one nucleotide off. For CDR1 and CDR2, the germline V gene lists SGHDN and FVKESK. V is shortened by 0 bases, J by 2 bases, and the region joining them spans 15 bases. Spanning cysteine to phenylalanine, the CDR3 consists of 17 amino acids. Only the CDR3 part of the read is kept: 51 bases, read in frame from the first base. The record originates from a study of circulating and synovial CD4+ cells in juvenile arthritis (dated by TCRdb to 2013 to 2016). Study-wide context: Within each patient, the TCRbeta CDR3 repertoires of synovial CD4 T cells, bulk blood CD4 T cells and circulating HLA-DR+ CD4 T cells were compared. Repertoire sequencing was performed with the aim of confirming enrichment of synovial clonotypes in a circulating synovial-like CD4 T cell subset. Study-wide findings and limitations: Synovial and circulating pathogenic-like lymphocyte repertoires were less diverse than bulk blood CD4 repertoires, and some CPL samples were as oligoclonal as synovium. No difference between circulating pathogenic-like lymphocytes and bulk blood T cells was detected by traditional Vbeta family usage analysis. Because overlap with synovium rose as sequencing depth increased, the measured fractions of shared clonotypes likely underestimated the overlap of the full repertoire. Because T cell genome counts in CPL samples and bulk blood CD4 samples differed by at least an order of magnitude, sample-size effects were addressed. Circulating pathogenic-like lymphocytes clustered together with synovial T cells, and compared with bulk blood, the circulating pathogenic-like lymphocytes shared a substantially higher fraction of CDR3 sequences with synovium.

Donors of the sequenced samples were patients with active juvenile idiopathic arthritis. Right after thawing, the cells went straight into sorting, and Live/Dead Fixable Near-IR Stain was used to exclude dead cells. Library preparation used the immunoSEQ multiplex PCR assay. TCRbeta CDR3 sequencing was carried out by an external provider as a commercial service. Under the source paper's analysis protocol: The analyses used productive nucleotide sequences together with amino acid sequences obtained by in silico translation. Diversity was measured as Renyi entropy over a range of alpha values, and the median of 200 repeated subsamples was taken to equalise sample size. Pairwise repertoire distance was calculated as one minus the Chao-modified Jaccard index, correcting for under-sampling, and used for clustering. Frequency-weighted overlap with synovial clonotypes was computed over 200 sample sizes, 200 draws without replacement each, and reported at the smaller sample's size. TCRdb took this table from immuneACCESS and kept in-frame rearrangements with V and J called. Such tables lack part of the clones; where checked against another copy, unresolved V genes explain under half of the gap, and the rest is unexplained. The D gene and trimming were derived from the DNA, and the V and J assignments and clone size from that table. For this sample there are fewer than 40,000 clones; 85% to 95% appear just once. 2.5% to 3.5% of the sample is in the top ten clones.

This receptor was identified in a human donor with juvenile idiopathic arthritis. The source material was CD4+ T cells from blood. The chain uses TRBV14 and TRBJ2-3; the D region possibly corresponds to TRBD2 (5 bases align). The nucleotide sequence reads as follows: TGTGCCAGCAGCCAAGATCGGGGTTCCCGATTCACAGATACGCAGTATTTT. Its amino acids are CASSQDRGSRFTDTQYF.